This TCR beta chain was captured by sequencing in a study of cytotoxic CD8 clonotypes in ibrutinib-treated CLL (dated by TCRdb to about 2021). In terms of the full investigation: The cohort was composed of more than ten relapsed/refractory and approximately 16 treatment-naive patients; IGHV unmutated status was identified in 17 to 18 patients. Partial responses were observed in roughly 24 patients and complete responses in 2; after a median follow-up of roughly 62 months, remission was maintained in approximately 15 patients and progression was observed in some 12. The response samples were drawn at a median of approximately 12 months into treatment, with a range of about 6 to 40 months. On average, each sample had approximately 260,000 productive templates and approximately 89,000 productive rearrangements. Of the approximately 94 people in the trial, approximately 24 had longitudinal samples available. Cryopreserved peripheral blood mononuclear cells were obtained prior to treatment, at the time of response, and at either disease progression or sustained remission.

Including cysteine and phenylalanine, the CDR3 has 14 amino acids. Solely the CDR3 DNA is kept, with 42 bases framed from the first base. The germline V gene sets CDR1 to SGHRS and CDR2 to YFSETQ. Trimming takes 0 bases from V and 3 bases from J, and the germline ends sit 10 bases apart. Each clonotype received, on average, around 10x coverage in deep resolution sequencing performed on a MiSeq, where the target depth lay between 1 in 1 million and 1 in 200,000 T cells. The immunoSEQ hsTCRB Kit was used to generate TCR beta libraries. On the study's bioinformatics: The data were analyzed with ImmunoSEQ Analyzer and ImmunoSEQ Data Assistant, and V, D and J gene assignments followed IMGT definitions. Clonality, which ranges from 0 to 1, was calculated as one minus the normalized Shannon entropy of productive rearrangement frequencies. Only overrepresented clonotypes making up at least 0.05% of the repertoire of each patient were included in the public clonotype analysis. Around 12 age-matched healthy donor repertoires from immuneACCESS were used as controls for clonality. Sourced from immuneACCESS, this table was stored by TCRdb with only in-frame sequences that have V and J called. A share of the clones is absent; for the studies checked, an unresolved V gene accounts for under half, and the remainder has no known explanation. V and J calls plus clone size are reproduced from that table; the DNA served to infer D and trimming. Present in this sample are roughly 23,000 clones, around 73% of which were seen just once. The ten biggest clones cover roughly 8.1% of the sample.

For TCR beta library preparation, about 2.2 micrograms of genomic DNA were extracted from the cryopreserved PBMCs. High-throughput TCR beta sequencing was performed on longitudinal blood samples from CLL patients receiving ibrutinib monotherapy. Patients were enrolled in a phase 2 open-label single-center ibrutinib monotherapy trial. Findings and caveats that apply to the study as a whole: Public clonotypes were rare and either shrank or stayed stable during treatment, and the rise in clonality at ibrutinib response reflected expansion of private clonotypes. Baseline clonality exceeded that of age-matched healthy donors and correlated strongly with circulating CD8+ T-cell counts. Sampling times were not matched between sustained-remission and progressing patients, and lymph node repertoires were not studied. An increase in clonality was observed at ibrutinib response, with clonality remaining stable during sustained remission and falling back toward baseline at progression.

This clone came up a few times. It has no known antigen specificity. One base away there is no much larger clone; base qualities are not given. The rearrangement joined TRBV5-1 to TRBJ2-7; TRBD1 is a possible D gene, resting on 5 matching bases. Sequenced here: PBMCs, sampled before ibrutinib treatment. The source is a human donor with chronic lymphocytic leukemia. The CDR3 is CASSLAGLVYEQYF. DNA sequence: TGCGCCAGCAGCTTGGCAGGGTTGGTCTACGAGCAGTACTTC.